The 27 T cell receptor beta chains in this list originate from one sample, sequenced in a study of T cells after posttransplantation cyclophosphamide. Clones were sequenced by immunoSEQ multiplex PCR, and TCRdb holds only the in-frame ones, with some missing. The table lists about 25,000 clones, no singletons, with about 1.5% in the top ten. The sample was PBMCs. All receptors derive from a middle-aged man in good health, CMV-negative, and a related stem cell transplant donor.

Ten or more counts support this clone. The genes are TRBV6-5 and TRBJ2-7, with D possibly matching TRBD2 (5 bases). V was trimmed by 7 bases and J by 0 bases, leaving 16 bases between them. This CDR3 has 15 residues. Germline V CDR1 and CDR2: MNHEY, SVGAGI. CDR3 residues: CASKYSVRGSYEQYF. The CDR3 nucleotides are TGTGCCAGCAAATATAGCGTAAGAGGCTCCTACGAGCAGTACTTC.

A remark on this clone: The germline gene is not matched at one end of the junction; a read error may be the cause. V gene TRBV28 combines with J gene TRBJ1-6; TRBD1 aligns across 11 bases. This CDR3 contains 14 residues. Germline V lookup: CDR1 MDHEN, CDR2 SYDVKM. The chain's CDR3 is CAGRGQGGFSPLHF. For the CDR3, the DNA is TGTGCCGGCAGGGGACAGGGGGGTTTTTCACCCCTCCACTTT.

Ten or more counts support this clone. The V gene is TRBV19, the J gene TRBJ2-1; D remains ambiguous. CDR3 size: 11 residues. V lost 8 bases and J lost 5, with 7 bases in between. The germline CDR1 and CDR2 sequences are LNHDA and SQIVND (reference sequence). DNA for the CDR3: TGTGCCAGTGGGCCGAACAATGAGCAGTTCTTC. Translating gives CASGPNNEQFF.

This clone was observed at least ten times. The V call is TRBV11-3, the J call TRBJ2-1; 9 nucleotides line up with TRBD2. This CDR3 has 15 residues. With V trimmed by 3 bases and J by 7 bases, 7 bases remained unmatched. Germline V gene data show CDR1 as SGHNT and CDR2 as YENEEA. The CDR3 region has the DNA TGTGCCAGCAGCTTTGGGGGCGGGGGGGCGAATGAGCAGTTCTTC. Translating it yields CASSFGGGGANEQFF.

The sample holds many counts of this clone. CDR3 region: CASSPRLAYNEQFF. CDR3 DNA sequence: TGTGCCAGCAGCCCACGTTTAGCGTACAATGAGCAGTTCTTC. The rearrangement joins TRBV9 to TRBJ2-1; perhaps TRBD2 as D (5 bases). Trimming cost V 4 bases and J 4 bases, with 12 bases left between them. Germline V gives CDR1 SGDLS, CDR2 YYNGEE. The CDR3 totals 14 residues.

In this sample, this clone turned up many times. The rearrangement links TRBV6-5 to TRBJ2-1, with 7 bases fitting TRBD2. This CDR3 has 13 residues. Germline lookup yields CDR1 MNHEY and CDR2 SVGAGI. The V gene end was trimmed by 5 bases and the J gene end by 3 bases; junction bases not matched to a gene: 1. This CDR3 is CASSRGGYNEQFF. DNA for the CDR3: TGTGCCAGCAGTCGCGGGGGCTACAATGAGCAGTTCTTC.

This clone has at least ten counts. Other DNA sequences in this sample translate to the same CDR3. CDR3 DNA: TGTGCCAGTAGTATCGACAGTAACTATGGCTACACCTTC. Translating it yields CASSIDSNYGYTF. The gene calls are TRBV19 and TRBJ1-2; D is perhaps TRBD1 (5 bases). Trimming removed 3 bases at V and 1 base at J, with 6 bases between. Germline CDR1 reads LNHDA; CDR2 reads SQIVND (reference sequence). The CDR3 contains 13 residues.

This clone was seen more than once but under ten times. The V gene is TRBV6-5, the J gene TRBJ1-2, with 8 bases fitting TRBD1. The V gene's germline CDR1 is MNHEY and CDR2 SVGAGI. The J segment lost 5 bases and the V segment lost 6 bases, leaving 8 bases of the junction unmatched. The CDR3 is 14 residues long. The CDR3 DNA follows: TGTGCCAGCAGAACCGGACAGGGATGGTATGGCTACACCTTC. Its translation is CASRTGQGWYGYTF.

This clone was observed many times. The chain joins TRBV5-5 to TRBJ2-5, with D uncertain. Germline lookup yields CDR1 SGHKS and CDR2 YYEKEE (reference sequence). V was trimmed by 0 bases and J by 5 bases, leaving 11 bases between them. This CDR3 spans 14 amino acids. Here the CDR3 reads CASSLAVTMETQYF. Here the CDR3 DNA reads TGTGCCAGCAGCTTGGCCGTGACAATGGAGACCCAGTACTTC.

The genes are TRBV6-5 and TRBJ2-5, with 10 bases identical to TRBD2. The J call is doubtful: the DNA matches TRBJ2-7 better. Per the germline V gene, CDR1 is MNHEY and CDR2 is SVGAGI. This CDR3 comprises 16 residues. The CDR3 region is CASSWASGSSLYEQYF. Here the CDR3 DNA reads TGTGCCAGCAGTTGGGCTAGCGGGAGTTCCTTATACGAGCAGTACTTC.

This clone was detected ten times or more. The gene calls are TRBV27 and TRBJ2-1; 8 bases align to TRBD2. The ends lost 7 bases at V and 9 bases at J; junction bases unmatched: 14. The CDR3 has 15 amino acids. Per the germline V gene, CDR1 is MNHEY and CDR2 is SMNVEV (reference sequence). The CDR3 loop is CASTSSGTRFREQFF. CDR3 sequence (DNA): TGTGCCAGCACCTCCTCCGGGACTAGATTTCGTGAGCAGTTCTTC.

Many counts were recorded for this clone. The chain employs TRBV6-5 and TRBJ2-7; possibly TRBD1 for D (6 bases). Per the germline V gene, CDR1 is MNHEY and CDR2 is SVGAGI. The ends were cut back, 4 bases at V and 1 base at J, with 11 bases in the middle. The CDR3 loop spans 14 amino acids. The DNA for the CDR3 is TGTGCCAGCAGTTCACAGGGTGGGTCCTACGAGCAGTACTTC. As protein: CASSSQGGSYEQYF.

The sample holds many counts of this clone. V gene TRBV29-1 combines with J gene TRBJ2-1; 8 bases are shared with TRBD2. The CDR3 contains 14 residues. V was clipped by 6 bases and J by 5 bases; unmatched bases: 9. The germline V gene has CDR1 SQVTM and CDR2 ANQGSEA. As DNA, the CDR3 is TGCAGCGTATATGGTAGCGGGAAGGACAATGAGCAGTTCTTC. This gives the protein CSVYGSGKDNEQFF.

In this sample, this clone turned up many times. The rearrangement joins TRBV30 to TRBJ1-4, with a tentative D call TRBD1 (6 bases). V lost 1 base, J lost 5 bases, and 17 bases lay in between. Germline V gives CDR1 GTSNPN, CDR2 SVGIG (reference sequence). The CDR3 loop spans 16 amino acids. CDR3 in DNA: TGTGCCTGGAGTGGACCGCGGGCAGGGGAGAATGAAAAACTGTTTTTT. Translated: CAWSGPRAGENEKLFF.

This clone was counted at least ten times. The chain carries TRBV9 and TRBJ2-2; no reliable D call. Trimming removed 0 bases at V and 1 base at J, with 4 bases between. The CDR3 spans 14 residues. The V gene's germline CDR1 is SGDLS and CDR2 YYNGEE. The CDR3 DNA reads TGTGCCAGCAGCGTAGATAGGAACACCGGGGAGCTGTTTTTT. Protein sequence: CASSVDRNTGELFF.

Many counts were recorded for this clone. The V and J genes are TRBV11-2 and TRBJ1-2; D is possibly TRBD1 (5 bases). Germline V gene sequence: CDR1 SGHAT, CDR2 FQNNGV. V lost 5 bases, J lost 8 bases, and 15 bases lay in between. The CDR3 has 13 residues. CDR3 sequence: CASSTRSGNGYTF. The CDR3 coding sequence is TGTGCCAGCAGCACACGTTCAGGGAACGGCTACACCTTC.

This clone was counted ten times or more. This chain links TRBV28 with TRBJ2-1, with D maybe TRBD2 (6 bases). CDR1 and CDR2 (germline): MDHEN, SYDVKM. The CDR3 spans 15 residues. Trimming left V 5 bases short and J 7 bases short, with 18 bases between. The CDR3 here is CASSGPLAGLNEQFF. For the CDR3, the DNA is TGTGCCAGCAGTGGGCCGTTGGCGGGACTTAATGAGCAGTTCTTC.

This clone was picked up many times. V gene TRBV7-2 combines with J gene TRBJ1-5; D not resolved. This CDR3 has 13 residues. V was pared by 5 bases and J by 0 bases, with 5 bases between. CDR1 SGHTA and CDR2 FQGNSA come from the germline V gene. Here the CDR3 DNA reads TGTGCCAGCAGCCCCTATAGCAATCAGCCCCAGCATTTT. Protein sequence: CASSPYSNQPQHF.

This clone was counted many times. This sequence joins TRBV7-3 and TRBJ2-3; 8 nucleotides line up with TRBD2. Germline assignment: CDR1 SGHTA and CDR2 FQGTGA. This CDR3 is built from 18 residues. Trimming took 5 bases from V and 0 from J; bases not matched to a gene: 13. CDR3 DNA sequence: TGTGCCAGCAGCCCCCGGACTAGCCCTATTTCTAGCACAGATACGCAGTATTTT. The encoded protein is CASSPRTSPISSTDTQYF.

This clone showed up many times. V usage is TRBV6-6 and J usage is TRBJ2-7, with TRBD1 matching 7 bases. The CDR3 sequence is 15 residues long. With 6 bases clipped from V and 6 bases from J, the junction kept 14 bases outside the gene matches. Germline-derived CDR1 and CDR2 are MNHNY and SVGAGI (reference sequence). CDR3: CASRDSNRGLVEQYF. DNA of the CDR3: TGTGCCAGCAGGGACTCTAACAGGGGCTTGGTCGAGCAGTACTTC.

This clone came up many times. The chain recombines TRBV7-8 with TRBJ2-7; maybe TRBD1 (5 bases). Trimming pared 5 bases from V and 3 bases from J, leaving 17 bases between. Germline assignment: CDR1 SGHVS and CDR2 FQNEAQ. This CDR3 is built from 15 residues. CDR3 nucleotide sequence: TGTGCCAGCAGCGTTCAGGGATCACAGAACTACGAGCAGTACTTC. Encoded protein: CASSVQGSQNYEQYF. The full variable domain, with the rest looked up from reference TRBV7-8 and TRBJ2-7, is GAGVSQSPRYKVAKRGQDVALRCDPISGHVSLFWYQQALGQGPEFLTYFQNEAQLDKSGLPSDRFFAERPEGSVSTLKIQRTQQEDSAVYLCASSVQGSQNYEQYFGPGTRLTVT.

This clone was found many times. In DNA, the CDR3 is TGTGCCAGCTCACCACCGGGACAGGGGGCCGCCGGGGAGCTGTTTTTT. This sequence encodes CASSPPGQGAAGELFF. The V and J genes are TRBV18 and TRBJ2-2, with 12 bases aligning to TRBD1. The CDR3 covers 16 residues. The germline V gene encodes CDR1 KGHSH and CDR2 LQKENI. With V trimmed by 0 bases and J by 6 bases, 2 bases remained unmatched.

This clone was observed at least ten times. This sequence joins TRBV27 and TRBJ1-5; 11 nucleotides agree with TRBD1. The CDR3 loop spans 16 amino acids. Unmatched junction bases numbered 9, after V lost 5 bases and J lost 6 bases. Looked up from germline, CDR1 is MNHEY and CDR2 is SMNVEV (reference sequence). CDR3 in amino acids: CASSPRTGGAGQPQHF. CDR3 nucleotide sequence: TGTGCCAGCAGTCCTAGGACAGGGGGCGCGGGTCAGCCCCAGCATTTT.

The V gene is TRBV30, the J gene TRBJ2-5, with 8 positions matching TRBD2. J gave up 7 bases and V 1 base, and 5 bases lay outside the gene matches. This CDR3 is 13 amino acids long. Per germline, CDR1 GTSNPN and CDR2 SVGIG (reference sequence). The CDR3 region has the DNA TGTGCCTGGAGTGCAACGGGGGGGAGGACCCAGTACTTC. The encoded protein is CAWSATGGRTQYF.

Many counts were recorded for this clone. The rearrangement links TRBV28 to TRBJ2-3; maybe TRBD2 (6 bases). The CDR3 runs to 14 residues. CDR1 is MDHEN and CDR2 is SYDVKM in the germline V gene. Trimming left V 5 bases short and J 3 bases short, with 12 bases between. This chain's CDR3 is CASSRDGRTDTQYF. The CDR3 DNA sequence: TGTGCCAGCAGTCGGGACGGGAGAACAGATACGCAGTATTTT. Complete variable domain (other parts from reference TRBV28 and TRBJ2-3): DVKVTQSSRYLVKRTGEKVFLECVQDMDHENMFWYRQDPGLGLRLIYFSYDVKMKEKGDIPEGYSVSREKKERFSLILESASTNQTSMYLCASSRDGRTDTQYFGPGTRLTVL.

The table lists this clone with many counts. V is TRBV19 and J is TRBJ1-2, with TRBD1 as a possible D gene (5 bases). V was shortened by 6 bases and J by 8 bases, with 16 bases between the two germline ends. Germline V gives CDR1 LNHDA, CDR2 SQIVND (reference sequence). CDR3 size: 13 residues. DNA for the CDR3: TGTGCCAGTAGCGGACACGGTTCTGGGGGCTACACCTTC. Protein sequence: CASSGHGSGGYTF. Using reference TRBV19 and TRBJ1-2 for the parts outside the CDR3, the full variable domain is DGGITQSPKYLFRKEGQNVTLSCEQNLNHDAMYWYRQDPGQGLRLIYYSQIVNDFQKGDIAEGYSVSREKKESFPLTVTSAQKNPTAFYLCASSGHGSGGYTFGSGTRLTVV.

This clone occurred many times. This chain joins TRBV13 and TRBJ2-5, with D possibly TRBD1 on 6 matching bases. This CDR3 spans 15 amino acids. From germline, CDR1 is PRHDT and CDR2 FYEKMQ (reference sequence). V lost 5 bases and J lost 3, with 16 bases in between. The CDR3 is CASSPPGHSEETQYF. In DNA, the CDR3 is TGTGCCAGCAGCCCACCGGGACATAGTGAAGAGACCCAGTACTTC.